This TCR beta chain originates from a study of blood T cell repertoires in COVID-19. As for the study in general: Acute and convalescent COVID-19 samples came from the United States, Italy and Spain. T cells, B-cell-depleted T cells, or PBMCs provided the cDNA or gDNA that served as material.

The CDR3 has 17 amino acids. V shed 2 bases and J shed 0 bases, with 14 bases lying between them. Germline values: CDR1 LNHDA, CDR2 SQIVND (reference sequence). In the study's own analysis: Estimates of nucleated cell counts were drawn from the amplification of reference gene primers. Clones were read by immunoSEQ multiplex PCR, and TCRdb kept only the in-frame ones, dropping some. That table is the source of V, J and clone size, and D and trimming were worked out from the DNA. The sample consists of about 73,000 clones, roughly four fifths of them appearing once. This clone appeared a few times. The specimen was peripheral blood. This clonotype was obtained from a woman aged 60-70 years with acute or convalescent COVID-19. The chain is built from TRBV19 and TRBJ2-4; D is unclear. The CDR3 loop is CASSISSENLAKNIQYF. In DNA, the CDR3 is TGTGCCAGTAGTATAAGCTCCGAGAACTTAGCCAAAAACATTCAGTACTTC. The entire variable domain, with the rest obtained from reference TRBV19 and TRBJ2-4, is as follows: DGGITQSPKYLFRKEGQNVTLSCEQNLNHDAMYWYRQDPGQGLRLIYYSQIVNDFQKGDIAEGYSVSREKKESFPLTVTSAQKNPTAFYLCASSISSENLAKNIQYFGAGTRLSVL.